This T cell receptor (beta chain) was retrieved from a study of T cells after yellow fever vaccination. This clonotype was counted a few times. A single record per CDR3 protein comes from TCRdb applying MiXCR to the 5' RACE reads. The sample lists around 300,000 distinct CDR3 sequences, 3.5% to 4.5% seen once, with approximately 19% in the top ten. The source is a man aged 18 to 30 who received the YFV17D yellow fever vaccine. The sample here was PBMCs, taken 15 days after the yellow fever booster vaccination.

CDR3 sequence reads: CASSLVEGRNEQFF. The CDR3 nucleotides are TGCGCCAGCAGCTTGGTGGAGGGGAGGAATGAGCAGTTCTTC. The chain combines TRBV5-1 with TRBJ2-1, with D possibly being TRBD2 (6 bases). CDR1 SGHRS and CDR2 YFSETQ come from the germline V gene. The CDR3 loop spans 14 amino acids. V lost 0 bases, J lost 7 bases, and 11 bases lay in between.